The source of this T cell receptor beta chain is a study of shared clonotypes between healthy human individuals. As for the study in general: Donors had three CD4 naive, three CD4 memory, two CD8 naive and one CD8 memory plate apiece.

Overall study findings and caveats: With few donors, the genetic and exposure-history diversity represented was limited.

Notes on this clone: Antigen: not known.

TCRdb's table, derived via immunoSEQ multiplex PCR, lists solely in-frame clones and lacks some. Altogether under 350,000 clones are present, over 75% being singletons, with the ten largest covering about 16%. The donor cohort consisted entirely of Caucasian adults residing in Nashville, Tennessee. Specimen: memory CD8+ T cells sorted from blood. Subset given: CD45RO+ cells pooled with CCR7-negative TemRA cells. The TCR sequence derives from a man younger than 35 in good health.

The CDR3 DNA sequence: TGCGCCAGCAGCTTGGCCGGGGACGGATACGAGCAGTACTTC. It specifies CASSLAGDGYEQYF. V is TRBV5-1 and J is TRBJ2-7; D may be TRBD1 or TRBD2 (5 bases each). V lost 0 bases to trimming and J lost 4 bases, with 11 bases between them. The CDR3 is made up of 14 amino acids. Germline assignment: CDR1 SGHRS and CDR2 YFSETQ.